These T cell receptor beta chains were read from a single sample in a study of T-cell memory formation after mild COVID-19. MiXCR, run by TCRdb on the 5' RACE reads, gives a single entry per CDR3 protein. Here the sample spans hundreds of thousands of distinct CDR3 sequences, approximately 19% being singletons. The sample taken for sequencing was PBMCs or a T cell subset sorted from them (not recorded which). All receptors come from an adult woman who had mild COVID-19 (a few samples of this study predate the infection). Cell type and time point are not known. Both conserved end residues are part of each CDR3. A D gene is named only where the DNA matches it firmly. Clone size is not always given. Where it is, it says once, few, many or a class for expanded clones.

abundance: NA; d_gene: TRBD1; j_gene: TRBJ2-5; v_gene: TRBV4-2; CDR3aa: CASSRDRGGRGETQYF; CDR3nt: TGTGCCAGCAGCCGTGACAGGGGAGGTCGCGGGGAGACCCAGTACTTC
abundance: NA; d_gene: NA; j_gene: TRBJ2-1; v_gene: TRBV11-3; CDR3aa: CASSGWGSVDNEQFF; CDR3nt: TGTGCCAGCAGCGGTTGGGGGTCCGTTGACAATGAGCAGTTCTTC
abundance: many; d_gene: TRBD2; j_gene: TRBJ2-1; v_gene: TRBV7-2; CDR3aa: CASSKGLAGGGPSYNEQFF; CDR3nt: TGTGCCAGCAGCAAGGGACTAGCGGGAGGTGGGCCCTCCTACAATGAGCAGTTCTTC
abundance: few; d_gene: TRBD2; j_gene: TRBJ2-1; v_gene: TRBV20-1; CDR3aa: CSANLAGTYNEQFF; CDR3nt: TGCAGTGCAAACTTAGCGGGGACGTACAATGAGCAGTTCTTC
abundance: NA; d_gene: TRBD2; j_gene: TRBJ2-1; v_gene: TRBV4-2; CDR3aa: CASSQDAAGGPVEQFF; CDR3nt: TGTGCCAGCAGCCAAGATGCGGCGGGAGGGCCGGTTGAGCAGTTCTTC
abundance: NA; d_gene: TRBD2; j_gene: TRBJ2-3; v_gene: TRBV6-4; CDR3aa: CASSDHPIVAGGAPDTQYF; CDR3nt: TGTGCCAGCAGTGACCATCCGATTGTAGCGGGAGGGGCCCCAGATACGCAGTATTTT
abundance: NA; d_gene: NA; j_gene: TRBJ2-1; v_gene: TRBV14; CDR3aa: CASSHLSGEQFF; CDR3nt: TGTGCCAGCAGCCACCTGTCGGGTGAGCAGTTCTTC
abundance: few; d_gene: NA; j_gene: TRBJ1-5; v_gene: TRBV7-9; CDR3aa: CASSSGSGRPQHF; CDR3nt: TGTGCCAGCAGCTCAGGGTCGGGCAGGCCCCAGCATTTT
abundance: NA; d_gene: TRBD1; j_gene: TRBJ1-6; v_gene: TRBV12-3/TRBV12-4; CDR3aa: CASSFQGVESPLHF; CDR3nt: TGTGCCAGCAGTTTTCAGGGGGTGGAATCACCCCTCCACTTT
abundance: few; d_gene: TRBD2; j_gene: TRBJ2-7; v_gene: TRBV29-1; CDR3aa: CSVVRHTGTSGRKTYEQYF; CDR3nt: TGCAGCGTTGTCCGACATACCGGGACTAGCGGGAGAAAGACCTACGAGCAGTACTTC
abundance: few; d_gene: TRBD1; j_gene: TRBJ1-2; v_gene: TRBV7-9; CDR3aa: CASSFPTGGINYGYTF; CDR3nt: TGTGCCAGCAGCTTCCCAACAGGGGGGATAAACTATGGCTACACCTTC
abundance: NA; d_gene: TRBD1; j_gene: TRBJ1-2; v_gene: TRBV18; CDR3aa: CASSPQRGLGGYTF; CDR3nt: TGTGCCAGCTCACCACAGAGGGGGCTGGGCGGCTACACCTTC
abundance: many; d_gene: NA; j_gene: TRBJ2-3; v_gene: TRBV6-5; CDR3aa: CASSYFATDTQYF; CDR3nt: TGTGCCAGCAGTTACTTCGCCACAGATACGCAGTATTTT
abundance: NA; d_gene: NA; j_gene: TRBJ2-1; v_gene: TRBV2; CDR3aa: CASRSGLHEQFF; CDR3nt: TGTGCCAGCAGATCAGGACTCCATGAGCAGTTCTTC